The entry below gives a single TCR beta chain sequence along with its context. What it binds is unknown. The CDR3 is made up of 15 amino acids. Germline lookup yields CDR1 SGHRS and CDR2 YFSETQ. V was cut by 3 bases and J by 0 bases, with 12 bases left in between. The method was immunoSEQ multiplex PCR; TCRdb's version includes in-frame clones alone and lacks a portion of them. This sample has about 180,000 clones, with about 90% found just once. This sample was included in a study of T cell responses to AZD1222 COVID-19 vaccine. Study-level findings and limits: When two AZD1222 doses had been given, Spike-specific TCR breadth and depth rose. Spike-wide coverage was observed for vaccine-associated CD4 TCRs, with dominant responses at 160-218 and 743-854.

The input for sequencing was peripheral blood, taken 28 days after the second AZD1222 dose. The TCR sequence derives from an adult who received the AZD1222 COVID-19 vaccine. The chain recombines TRBV5-1 with TRBJ1-1; possibly TRBD1 for D (6 bases). CDR3 DNA sequence: TGCGCCAGCAGCTCCCGCGGGGGCATGAACACTGAAGCTTTCTTT. It codes for CASSSRGGMNTEAFF.